This T cell receptor (beta chain) was recovered during a study of T-cell memory formation after mild COVID-19. Study outcomes and limitations: Pre-infection memory held some responding clones, suggesting pre-existing cross-reactive T cells responded. CD4+ clones that contracted lay mainly in CM and EM; CD8+ ones lay in EMRA.

The CDR3 consists of 13 residues. V lost 5 bases to trimming and J lost 9 bases; unmatched junction nucleotides: 1. Per germline, CDR1 SGHVS and CDR2 FQNEAQ. MiXCR was run by TCRdb on the 5' RACE reads, yielding one entry per CDR3 protein. The table records more than 250,000 distinct CDR3 sequences, 15% to 20% of them present only once. This clonotype was found a few times. The antigen is unknown. This sequence was found in a man in his late teens or twenties who had mild COVID-19 (a few samples of this study predate the infection). Cell type and time point are not known. The rearrangement uses TRBV7-8 and TRBJ1-6; 10 nucleotides line up with TRBD1. Sample: PBMCs or a T cell subset sorted from them (not recorded which). CDR3: CASSRDRGSPLHF. The DNA for the CDR3 is TGTGCCAGCAGCCGGGACAGGGGTTCACCCCTCCACTTT. The whole variable domain, filled in from reference TRBV7-8 and TRBJ1-6, reads GAGVSQSPRYKVAKRGQDVALRCDPISGHVSLFWYQQALGQGPEFLTYFQNEAQLDKSGLPSDRFFAERPEGSVSTLKIQRTQQEDSAVYLCASSRDRGSPLHFGNGTRLTVT.